One and the same sample provided the 5 T cell receptor beta chains below, sequenced in a study of cytomegalovirus exposure and HLA in healthy donors. Sequencing was performed with immunoSEQ multiplex PCR; in TCRdb, only in-frame clones are kept and a portion is missing. The data contain about 140,000 clones, roughly nine tenths of them singletons. Material for sequencing was PBMCs. Receptors originate from a young man in good health and CMV-seronegative.

The chain joins TRBV6-5 to TRBJ1-6, with TRBD1 identical over 7 bases. V lost 5 bases and J lost 10; bases outside the gene matches: 11. The CDR3 is 15 amino acids. Germline-derived CDR1 and CDR2 are MNHEY and SVGAGI. CDR3 in DNA: TGTGCCAGCAGTAGGGGAACAGGGGAAGGGTCACCCCTCCACTTT. It yields the protein CASSRGTGEGSPLHF.

V usage is TRBV6-5 and J usage is TRBJ1-1; D may be TRBD1 (6 bases). Trimming left V 7 bases short and J 2 bases short, with 17 bases between. Germline V CDR1 and CDR2: MNHEY, SVGAGI. The CDR3 contains 15 residues. CDR3: CASMLDHRVNTEAFF. The CDR3 DNA sequence: TGTGCCAGCATGTTAGACCACAGGGTTAACACTGAAGCTTTCTTT.

This clone was observed once. The V gene is TRBV9, the J gene TRBJ2-1; possibly TRBD2 for D (5 bases). The CDR3 is 15 residues long. Germline V gene lookup returns CDR1 SGDLS and CDR2 YYNGEE. V lost 0 bases and J lost 5, with 12 bases in between. The CDR3 DNA reads TGTGCCAGCAGCGTAGCTGGAGGTACTAACAATGAGCAGTTCTTC. Protein product: CASSVAGGTNNEQFF. The complete variable domain, with remaining parts taken from reference TRBV9 and TRBJ2-1, reads DSGVTQTPKHLITATGQRVTLRCSPRSGDLSVYWYQQSLDQGLQFLIQYYNGEERAKGNILERFSAQQFPDLHSELNLSSLELGDSALYFCASSVAGGTNNEQFFGPGTRLTVL.

A single count supports this clone. This rearrangement joins TRBV5-1 to TRBJ2-7; 7 nucleotides align to TRBD1. CDR1 is SGHRS, CDR2 YFSETQ, per germline. The V gene end was trimmed by 0 bases and the J gene end by 0 bases; junction bases not matched to a gene: 9. There are 17 residues in the CDR3. The CDR3 DNA sequence: TGCGCCAGCAGCTTGGCCCCAGGACAGGAAGCCTCCTACGAGCAGTACTTC. The encoded protein is CASSLAPGQEASYEQYF.

This clone was recorded only once. The chain joins TRBV1 to TRBJ1-4; the table's D call of TRBD1 was not tested on the DNA. TRBV1 is termed a pseudogene. The CDR3 extends over 16 amino acids. CDR3 amino acids: CTSSQEGTEINEKLFF. The CDR3, as DNA: TGCACCAGCAGCCAAGAAGGCACAGAGATAAATGAAAAACTGTTTTTT.